This T cell receptor (beta chain) was documented in a study of T cell responses to AZD1222 COVID-19 vaccine. Notes on the study in general: Reportedly, nearly half the spike-specific TCRs target unmutated variant regions.

Regarding this clone: The target antigen is unknown.

The V gene lost 5 bases and the J gene lost 6 bases, with 11 bases spanning the gap. Looked up from germline, CDR1 is LGHDT and CDR2 is YNNKEL (reference sequence). This CDR3 is 13 amino acids long. TCRdb's copy holds only in-frame clones and misses some; the assay was immunoSEQ multiplex PCR. The table records 73,000 or so clones, roughly four fifths of them present only once. This clonotype was obtained from an adult in good health. The sample was peripheral blood, taken on day 0 of AZD1222 vaccination. This chain uses TRBV3-1 (or the pseudogene TRBV3-2) with TRBJ2-1; possible D gene TRBD1, 5 bases. The CDR3 nucleotides read TGTGCCAGCAGCGCTACAGGAATCAATGAGCAGTTCTTC. This sequence encodes CASSATGINEQFF.